One sample yielded the 30 T cell receptor beta chains listed below, sequenced in a study of early T cells in non-severe SARS-CoV-2 infection. TCRdb reanalysed the 5' RACE reads using MiXCR and keeps one entry per CDR3 protein. This table holds over 50,000 distinct CDR3 sequences, roughly 13% found once. Sequenced input: whole blood. The receptors here all came from an adult who was a healthcare worker with PCR-confirmed SARS-CoV-2 infection or an uninfected control (not recorded which).

This clonotype qualifies as medium-sized. V gene TRBV7-2 combines with J gene TRBJ2-1, with D possibly TRBD2 on 7 matching bases. The CDR3 extends over 19 amino acids. V lost 1 base, J lost 0 bases, and 19 bases lay in between. Germline V lookup: CDR1 SGHTA, CDR2 FQGNSA. This CDR3 reads CASSLEMGGGLSSYNEQFF. The CDR3 coding sequence is TGTGCCAGCAGCTTAGAAATGGGAGGGGGACTAAGCTCCTACAATGAGCAGTTCTTC.

This clonotype was seen many times. This chain links TRBV3-1 with TRBJ1-5; D gene ambiguous. Trimming removed 3 bases at V and 2 bases at J, with 14 bases between. Germline V gene lookup returns CDR1 LGHDT and CDR2 YNNKEL (reference sequence). This CDR3 has 16 amino acids. The CDR3 sequence: CASSQGSSGGNQPQHF. DNA for the CDR3: TGTGCCAGCAGCCAGGGAAGCTCGGGAGGCAATCAGCCCCAGCATTTT.

This clonotype was seen more than once but under ten times. This chain links TRBV6-1 with TRBJ1-6, with a weak D call TRBD1 (5 bases). The germline V gene encodes CDR1 MNHNS and CDR2 SASEGT. The ends were cut back, 6 bases at V and 12 bases at J, with 18 bases in the middle. The CDR3 is 14 residues long. The CDR3 nucleotides read TGTGCCAGCAGCCAACGGGGGGAAAGCAGACCCCTCCACTTT. Encoded protein: CASSQRGESRPLHF.

This clonotype was counted a few times. The genes are TRBV13 and TRBJ2-2; TRBD2 aligns across 7 bases. V lost 5 bases to trimming and J lost 6 bases; unmatched junction nucleotides: 9. CDR3 length: 15 amino acids. From germline, CDR1 is PRHDT and CDR2 FYEKMQ (reference sequence). This CDR3 reads CASSQGSGAPGELFF. The CDR3 nucleotides are TGTGCCAGCAGCCAAGGGAGCGGGGCCCCCGGGGAGCTGTTTTTT.

This clonotype showed up just a few times. The V call is TRBV11-2, the J call TRBJ2-7, with D perhaps assigned TRBD1 or TRBD2 (5 bases each). V lost 2 bases and J lost 0, with 14 bases in between. Germline values: CDR1 SGHAT, CDR2 FQNNGV. This CDR3 region has 16 residues. CDR3 sequence reads: CASSLRGSASSYEQYF. CDR3 nucleotides: TGTGCCAGCAGCTTAAGGGGTAGCGCCAGCTCCTACGAGCAGTACTTC.

The gene calls are TRBV30 and TRBJ2-7; D possibly corresponds to TRBD2 (6 bases). CDR3 size: 15 residues. From germline, CDR1 is GTSNPN and CDR2 SVGIG (reference sequence). Between the trimmed V and J ends, which lost 0 bases and 3 bases, there was a span of 15 bases. CDR3 sequence reads: CAWSVGLDTRYEQYF. The CDR3 DNA reads as TGTGCCTGGAGTGTGGGACTCGATACCCGCTACGAGCAGTACTTC.

This clonotype has at least ten counts. The chain has TRBV7-2 and TRBJ1-4, with D tentatively TRBD1 (5 bases). The CDR3 has 13 residues. CDR1 and CDR2 (germline): SGHTA, FQGNSA. V was clipped by 6 bases and J by 5 bases, with 10 bases between them. The CDR3 spells CASSSGPNEKLFF. CDR3 bases: TGTGCCAGCAGTTCGGGACCCAATGAAAAACTGTTTTTT.

This clonotype was seen only a few times. The genes are TRBV12-3 or TRBV12-4 and TRBJ2-1; tentative D call: TRBD1 (6 bases). Trimming pared 9 bases from V and 9 bases from J, leaving 24 bases between. The CDR3 has 15 residues. The CDR3 is CASSNLGGPRSEQFF. The CDR3 DNA sequence: TGTGCCAGTTCAAACTTAGGGGGACCTCGGAGTGAGCAGTTCTTC.

The sample holds many counts of this clonotype. V gene TRBV7-9 combines with J gene TRBJ2-3, with 8 nucleotides matching TRBD2. This CDR3 is 17 amino acids long. J lost 1 base, V lost 5 bases, and 11 bases had no gene match. Germline lookup yields CDR1 SEHNR and CDR2 FQNEAQ (reference sequence). The CDR3 sequence is CASSATLGLDGTDTQYF. The CDR3 DNA reads as TGTGCCAGCAGCGCCACCCTGGGACTAGACGGCACAGATACGCAGTATTTT.

This clonotype has ten or more counts. The rearrangement uses TRBV5-1 and TRBJ2-1; D not certain. V lost 0 bases, J lost 5 bases, and 12 bases lay in between. This CDR3 comprises 15 residues. Looked up from germline, CDR1 is SGHRS and CDR2 is YFSETQ. The CDR3 protein is CASSLALTRNNEQFF. Here the CDR3 DNA reads TGCGCCAGCAGCTTGGCCTTGACACGTAACAATGAGCAGTTCTTC.

This clonotype has a handful of counts. The chain has TRBV6-5 and TRBJ2-5; maybe TRBD1 (5 bases). The CDR3 is made up of 15 amino acids. The germline gives CDR1 MNHEY, CDR2 SVGAGI. Trimming removed 0 bases at V and 4 bases at J, with 12 bases between. CDR3 amino acids: CASSYSAGNGETQYF. DNA of the CDR3: TGTGCCAGCAGTTACTCCGCAGGGAACGGAGAGACCCAGTACTTC.

CDR3 nucleotide sequence: TGTGCCAGCAGCCCAGGGACTAGCGGGAGGGAGACCCAGTACTTC. This encodes CASSPGTSGRETQYF. The J gene is TRBJ2-5, the V gene TRBV11-3; 15 positions agree with TRBD2. CDR1 and CDR2 (germline): SGHNT, YENEEA. V was pared by 5 bases and J by 5 bases, with 3 bases of the junction left unmatched. This CDR3 spans 15 amino acids.

The sample holds many counts of this clonotype. The rearrangement joins TRBV7-9 to TRBJ2-4; D is possibly TRBD1 (6 bases). Germline V gene lookup returns CDR1 SEHNR and CDR2 FQNEAQ (reference sequence). V shed 4 bases and J shed 3 bases, with 10 bases lying between them. The CDR3 is made up of 14 amino acids. The CDR3: CASSSQGRKNIQYF. CDR3 DNA: TGTGCCAGCAGCTCTCAGGGGCGCAAAAACATTCAGTACTTC.

This clonotype came up many times. V and J are TRBV7-9 and TRBJ2-5; a possible D gene is TRBD1 (5 bases). CDR3 size: 15 residues. In germline, CDR1 is SEHNR, CDR2 FQNEAQ (reference sequence). V was cut by 4 bases and J by 4 bases, with 16 bases left in between. CDR3 bases: TGTGCCAGCAGCTCCCACCAAAATCAGGGAGAGACCCAGTACTTC. The encoded protein is CASSSHQNQGETQYF.

This clonotype was detected ten times or more. The chain couples TRBV4-2 to TRBJ2-5; D is possibly TRBD2 (6 bases). Per germline, CDR1 LGHNA and CDR2 YNFKEQ. Trimming took off 2 bases at V and 2 bases at J, with 9 bases between the two ends. CDR3 length equals 14 residues. CDR3 bases: TGTGCCAGCAGCCAAAGGCGGGGTCAAGAGACCCAGTACTTC. Amino acids: CASSQRRGQETQYF.

The V and J genes are TRBV29-1 and TRBJ2-5, with a tentative D call TRBD2 (5 bases). The V gene's germline CDR1 is SQVTM and CDR2 ANQGSEA. The CDR3 is 10 amino acids. The V gene lost 7 bases and the J gene lost 7 bases, with 10 bases spanning the gap. The CDR3 region is CSGESGTQYF. As DNA, the CDR3 is TGCAGCGGGGAGAGTGGGACCCAGTACTTC.

The rearrangement links TRBV11-3 to TRBJ2-3; 7 bases fit TRBD2. The length of the CDR3 is 17 residues. Trimming took 3 bases from V and 2 from J; bases not matched to a gene: 11. Germline V CDR1 and CDR2: SGHNT, YENEEA. CDR3 bases: TGTGCCAGCAGCTTCCCCCGGCTAGCGGCTACCACAGATACGCAGTATTTT. It encodes CASSFPRLAATTDTQYF. Variable domain in full (rest from reference TRBV11-3 and TRBJ2-3): EAGVVQSPRYKIIEKKQPVAFWCNPISGHNTLYWYLQNLGQGPELLIRYENEEAVDDSQLPKDRFSAERLKGVDSTLKIQPAELGDSAVYLCASSFPRLAATTDTQYFGPGTRLTVL.

This clonotype occurred many times. This rearrangement joins TRBV19 to TRBJ2-7; 8 nucleotides align to TRBD1. With 6 bases clipped from V and 0 bases from J, the junction kept 4 bases outside the gene matches. Germline-derived CDR1 and CDR2 are LNHDA and SQIVND (reference sequence). This CDR3 comprises 14 residues. The CDR3 DNA is TGTGCCAGTAGGCAGGGGGCTCCCTCCTACGAGCAGTACTTC. It codes for CASRQGAPSYEQYF.

This clonotype was counted a few times. The chain recombines TRBV6-5 with TRBJ2-6, with 11 bases identical to TRBD2. The germline CDR1 and CDR2 sequences are MNHEY and SVGAGI. Trimming took 2 bases from V and 10 from J; bases not matched to a gene: 7. This CDR3 comprises 16 residues. The CDR3 DNA reads TGTGCCAGCAGTTACGTAGTTAGCGGGGGGGTTAACGTCCTGACTTTC. This sequence encodes CASSYVVSGGVNVLTF.

The chain carries TRBV28 and TRBJ1-4, with 9 bases that match TRBD1. CDR3 length: 20 amino acids. CDR1 and CDR2 (germline): MDHEN, SYDVKM. The V gene end was trimmed by 5 bases and the J gene end by 0 bases; junction bases not matched to a gene: 16. The CDR3 DNA reads as TGTGCCAGCAGTCCCCCCGGGGGACAGGGTTTAGGGGCAACTAATGAAAAACTGTTTTTT. Its translation is CASSPPGGQGLGATNEKLFF.

The CDR3 here is CASSQDRGYEQYF. In nucleotides, the CDR3 is TGCGCCAGCAGCCAAGATCGGGGCTACGAGCAGTACTTC. The rearrangement uses TRBV4-1 and TRBJ2-7; perhaps TRBD2 as D (5 bases). V lost 0 bases and J 3 bases, leaving 6 bases between the germline ends. Germline CDR1 is MGHRA and CDR2 is YSYEKL. The CDR3 covers 13 residues.

This clonotype was recorded many times. The J gene is TRBJ1-6, the V gene TRBV20-1; tentatively, D is TRBD1 (6 bases). CDR3 length equals 14 residues. The V end lost 0 bases, the J end lost 7 bases, and 10 bases lay between the germline ends. Germline V gene lookup returns CDR1 DFQATT and CDR2 SNEGSKA (reference sequence). The CDR3, as DNA: TGCAGTGCTAGAGATACAGGGAAGAATTCACCCCTCCACTTT. This sequence encodes CSARDTGKNSPLHF.

This clonotype was seen a handful of times. This rearrangement joins TRBV5-8 to TRBJ2-3; D not resolved. The germline V gene has CDR1 SGHTS and CDR2 YDEGEE. Trimming cost V 0 bases and J 1 base, with 18 bases left between them. This CDR3 region has 18 residues. CDR3 in amino acids: CASSLGQIVPRGTDTQYF. The CDR3 DNA reads TGTGCCAGCAGCTTGGGACAAATCGTGCCCCGGGGCACAGATACGCAGTATTTT. The full variable domain, in which reference TRBV5-8 and TRBJ2-3 provide the parts outside the CDR3, is EAGVTQSPTHLIKTRGQQATLRCSPISGHTSVYWYQQALGLGLQFLLWYDEGEERNRGNFPPRFSGRQFPNYSSELNVNALELEDSALYLCASSLGQIVPRGTDTQYFGPGTRLTVL.

This chain joins TRBV10-3 and TRBJ2-7; 10 positions agree with TRBD1. CDR1 ENHRY and CDR2 SYGVKD come from the germline V gene. The CDR3 loop spans 15 amino acids. Trimming removed 3 bases from V and 8 bases from J; junction bases left unmatched: 10. CDR3 region: CAISDPGQGSTQQYF. The DNA of the CDR3 is TGTGCCATCAGTGACCCGGGACAGGGGTCTACGCAGCAGTACTTC.

This clonotype was found many times. V is TRBV5-1 and J is TRBJ2-1; D is perhaps TRBD1 (6 bases). In germline, CDR1 is SGHRS, CDR2 YFSETQ. The V gene lost 3 bases and the J gene lost 8 bases, with 9 bases spanning the gap. The CDR3 has 12 residues. For the CDR3, the DNA is TGCGCCAGCAGCTGGACAGAGGATGAGCAGTTCTTC. This encodes CASSWTEDEQFF.

This clonotype was counted at least ten times. The chain combines TRBV3-1 with TRBJ2-1, with unresolved D. This CDR3 region has 14 residues. V dropped 1 base and J dropped 9 bases, with 13 bases sitting between them. Germline V gives CDR1 LGHDT, CDR2 YNNKEL (reference sequence). Here the CDR3 DNA reads TGTGCCAGCAGCCAAGCGGCTAGTAGTCCTGAGCAGTTCTTC. This encodes CASSQAASSPEQFF.

This clonotype appeared many times. This chain connects TRBV11-2 to TRBJ2-7; TRBD1 aligns across 7 bases. The CDR3 has 14 residues. Unmatched junction bases numbered 3, after V lost 1 base and J lost 3 bases. The germline gives CDR1 SGHAT, CDR2 FQNNGV. CDR3 in amino acids: CASSLGPGGYEQYF. The CDR3 bases are TGTGCCAGCAGCTTAGGTCCAGGGGGCTACGAGCAGTACTTC.

V is TRBV28 and J is TRBJ1-1, with TRBD1 as a possible D gene (6 bases). There are 15 residues in the CDR3. Trimming shortened V by 4 bases and J by 4 bases, and 16 bases separated the two germline ends. CDR1 and CDR2 from the germline V gene are MDHEN and SYDVKM. The CDR3 is CASSSRGPRGTEAFF. CDR3 coding DNA: TGTGCCAGCAGTTCTCGGGGGCCACGGGGCACTGAAGCTTTCTTT. Filled out from reference TRBV28 and TRBJ1-1, the complete variable domain reads DVKVTQSSRYLVKRTGEKVFLECVQDMDHENMFWYRQDPGLGLRLIYFSYDVKMKEKGDIPEGYSVSREKKERFSLILESASTNQTSMYLCASSSRGPRGTEAFFGQGTRLTVV.

In this sample, this clonotype turned up a few times. This chain connects TRBV5-5 to TRBJ1-1; TRBD1 matches at 7 bases. CDR1 is SGHKS and CDR2 is YYEKEE in the germline V gene (reference sequence). CDR3 length: 14 amino acids. After removal of 5 bases from V and 2 bases from J, the junction contained 6 bases not matched to a gene. The CDR3 spells CASSVGTANTEAFF. The CDR3 DNA sequence: TGTGCCAGCAGTGTGGGGACAGCTAACACTGAAGCTTTCTTT. The full variable domain, rest sourced from reference TRBV5-5 and TRBJ1-1, is DAGVTQSPTHLIKTRGQQVTLRCSPISGHKSVSWYQQVLGQGPQFIFQYYEKEERGRGNFPDRFSARQFPNYSSELNVNALLLGDSALYLCASSVGTANTEAFFGQGTRLTVV.

The chain couples TRBV11-2 to TRBJ2-1; weak D call: TRBD2 (6 bases). The CDR3 sequence is 14 residues long. The V and J ends lost 5 bases and 7 bases respectively, with 15 bases between them. Germline values: CDR1 SGHAT, CDR2 FQNNGV. The CDR3 coding sequence is TGTGCCAGCAGCCTAGCGACATCGTTGAATGAGCAGTTCTTC. Translation: CASSLATSLNEQFF. The complete variable domain, with remaining parts taken from reference TRBV11-2 and TRBJ2-1, reads EAGVAQSPRYKIIEKRQSVAFWCNPISGHATLYWYQQILGQGPKLLIQFQNNGVVDDSQLPKDRFSAERLKGVDSTLKIQPAKLEDSAVYLCASSLATSLNEQFFGPGTRLTVL.